The 8 T cell receptor beta chains listed next were all sequenced from one sample in a study of shared clonotypes between healthy human individuals. This table comes from immunoSEQ multiplex PCR, and its TCRdb copy is limited to in-frame clones, with some not included. The table includes about 1 million clones, more than 65% detected once. The sequencing input was memory CD4+ T cells sorted from blood. The subset here: CD45RA-negative fraction. These receptors were taken from a man aged 18 to 29 in good health.

The CDR3 DNA is TGTGCCAGCAGCTTAGCGACAGGGACCGAAGCTTTCTTT. It specifies CASSLATGTEAFF. V usage is TRBV5-5 and J usage is TRBJ1-1; 7 bases are a match to TRBD1. Per the germline V gene, CDR1 is SGHKS and CDR2 is YYEKEE (reference sequence). This CDR3 comprises 13 residues. The junction had 6 bases not matched to a gene; V was cut back by 2 bases and J by 8 bases.

The chain recombines TRBV9 with TRBJ2-3, with 7 bases that match TRBD2. Germline values: CDR1 SGDLS, CDR2 YYNGEE. V lost 2 bases to trimming and J lost 2 bases; unmatched junction nucleotides: 8. The CDR3 sequence is 16 residues long. CDR3 sequence reads: CASSVRSSGATDTQYF. The CDR3 nucleotides read TGTGCCAGCAGCGTCCGGTCTAGCGGAGCCACAGATACGCAGTATTTT.

With regard to this clone: Other DNA sequences of this sample code for an identical CDR3. This chain connects TRBV7-2 to TRBJ1-2; 8 bases map to TRBD1. CDR1 is SGHTA, CDR2 FQGNSA, per germline. Trimming cost V 3 bases and J 5 bases; bases outside gene matches: 2. The CDR3 is 13 amino acids. This chain's CDR3 is CASSLDRDYGYTF. CDR3 nucleotide sequence: TGTGCCAGCAGCTTGGACAGGGATTATGGCTACACCTTC.

This chain links TRBV5-8 with TRBJ1-1, with D possibly TRBD1 on 5 matching bases. CDR1 SGHTS and CDR2 YDEGEE come from the germline V gene. CDR3 length: 14 amino acids. V shed 0 bases and J shed 3 bases, with 9 bases lying between them. CDR3 coding DNA: TGTGCCAGCAGCTTGGGACAGCAATACACTGAAGCTTTCTTT. Its translation: CASSLGQQYTEAFF.

The CDR3 spells CAVAGRPYEQYF. Written as DNA, the CDR3 is TGTGCAGTAGCGGGGCGCCCCTACGAGCAGTACTTC. The V gene is TRBV30, the J gene TRBJ2-7; 8 nucleotides match TRBD2. Germline CDR1 GTSNPN, CDR2 SVGIG (reference sequence). CDR3 length: 12 residues.

DNA for the CDR3: TGTGCCAGTAGTATAGCTGCCGGGACGGGAATTAATCAGCCCCAGCATTTT. Amino acids: CASSIAAGTGINQPQHF. The chain links TRBV19 to TRBJ1-5; TRBD1 might be the D (5 bases). Trimming removed 1 base from V and 4 bases from J, with 17 bases in between. The CDR3 is made up of 17 amino acids. Germline lookup yields CDR1 LNHDA and CDR2 SQIVND (reference sequence).

The rearrangement joins TRBV5-4 to TRBJ2-7, with D possibly TRBD2 on 6 matching bases. This CDR3 comprises 15 residues. V lost 7 bases, J lost 2 bases, and 19 bases lay in between. Germline V CDR1 and CDR2: SGHNT, YYREEE (reference sequence). The CDR3 reads CASGSPEGGAYEQYF. The CDR3, as DNA: TGTGCCAGCGGCTCTCCGGAGGGTGGGGCCTACGAGCAGTACTTC. Drawing the rest from reference TRBV5-4 and TRBJ2-7, the complete variable domain is ETGVTQSPTHLIKTRGQQVTLRCSSQSGHNTVSWYQQALGQGPQFIFQYYREEENGRGNFPPRFSGLQFPNYSSELNVNALELDDSALYLCASGSPEGGAYEQYFGPGTRLTVT.

This clone has only a few counts. The genes are TRBV18 and TRBJ2-4, with 8 bases fitting TRBD2. Germline CDR1 is KGHSH and CDR2 is LQKENI. The ends lost 3 bases at V and 8 bases at J; junction bases unmatched: 6. The CDR3 is made up of 14 amino acids. CDR3 nucleotide sequence: TGTGCCAGCTCACCGACGGGGGGGAAGGACATTCAGTACTTC. This encodes CASSPTGGKDIQYF.